This entry lists 25 T cell receptor beta chains sequenced from one sample in a study of T cells in Graves' hyperthyroidism and ophthalmopathy. Amplified regions were TCR beta CDR3 sequences from RNA transcripts. TCR CDR3 regions were first amplified by RT-PCR with HTBI primers. TCRdb re-derived calls from the multiplex PCR reads in MiXCR, one entry per CDR3 protein. The sample yields fewer than 250,000 distinct CDR3 sequences, roughly 15% seen once. Source material: blood. These receptors were collected from a man aged 45-60 years with Graves' hyperthyroidism.

This clonotype turned up a few times. The rearrangement uses TRBV4-2 and TRBJ2-7, with 9 nucleotides matching TRBD2. CDR1 is LGHNA and CDR2 is YNFKEQ in the germline V gene. Germline trimming cut 3 bases from V and 2 bases from J; bases unmatched to any gene: 5. The CDR3 sequence is 15 residues long. CDR3 DNA sequence: TGTGCCAGCAGCCAGGAAGCGGGAGGCCCCTACGAGCAGTACTTC. Amino acid sequence: CASSQEAGGPYEQYF.

In its sample, this clonotype was seen many times. The chain uses TRBV13 and TRBJ2-5; no definite D call. Looked up from germline, CDR1 is PRHDT and CDR2 is FYEKMQ (reference sequence). V was cut by 0 bases and J by 11 bases, with 7 bases left in between. The CDR3 sequence is 11 residues long. CDR3 sequence reads: CASSLGARQYF. CDR3 sequence (DNA): TGTGCCAGCAGCTTAGGAGCAAGACAGTACTTC.

The table lists this clonotype with a few counts. This rearrangement joins TRBV6-5 to TRBJ2-5, with 7 bases fitting TRBD2. The CDR3 sequence is 16 residues long. CDR1 is MNHEY and CDR2 is SVGAGI in the germline V gene. After removal of 0 bases from V and 0 bases from J, the junction contained 4 bases not matched to a gene. The DNA of the CDR3 is TGTGCCAGCAGTTACTCGACTAGCTGGTACCAAGAGACCCAGTACTTC. Translated, it gives CASSYSTSWYQETQYF.

This clonotype was found many times. The CDR3 DNA reads as TGCGCCAGCAGCTTGGGGGGACAGGGAAAAAACATTCAGTACTTC. It translates to CASSLGGQGKNIQYF. The V gene is TRBV5-1, the J gene TRBJ2-4, with 9 nucleotides matching TRBD1. V gave up 0 bases and J gave up 4 bases; unmatched junction bases: 2. The germline V gene encodes CDR1 SGHRS and CDR2 YFSETQ. The CDR3 is 15 residues long.

The chain recombines TRBV6-1 with TRBJ2-5; TRBD2 is a possible D gene (5 bases). V was trimmed by 6 bases and J by 13 bases, leaving 18 bases between them. There are 12 residues in the CDR3. Per germline, CDR1 MNHNS and CDR2 SASEGT. The CDR3 loop is CASSPAGGLMYF. Written as DNA, the CDR3 is TGTGCCAGCAGCCCCGCCGGCGGGCTGATGTACTTC.

In its sample, this clonotype was seen a few times. This sequence joins TRBV9 and TRBJ2-3; no firm D call. CDR1 and CDR2 (germline): SGDLS, YYNGEE. Trimming shortened V by 4 bases and J by 2 bases, and 14 bases separated the two germline ends. CDR3 size: 15 residues. CDR3 sequence: CASSPDTSATDTQYF. The CDR3 bases are TGTGCCAGCAGCCCTGATACTTCCGCCACAGATACGCAGTATTTT.

At least ten counts were recorded for this clonotype. The chain combines TRBV27 with TRBJ2-7; the match to TRBD2 covers 10 bases. Germline V lookup: CDR1 MNHEY, CDR2 SMNVEV (reference sequence). The CDR3 has 15 amino acids. After removal of 10 bases from V and 7 bases from J, the junction contained 16 bases not matched to a gene. CDR3 sequence reads: CANPSPSGSTREQYF. The CDR3 DNA follows: TGTGCCAACCCATCCCCTAGCGGGAGTACTAGAGAGCAGTACTTC.

The chain recombines TRBV2 with TRBJ1-4; D perhaps matches TRBD1 (5 bases). The CDR3 is made up of 15 amino acids. Germline V gene lookup returns CDR1 SNHLY and CDR2 FYNNEI. Trimming shortened V by 4 bases and J by 8 bases, and 17 bases separated the two germline ends. The CDR3 coding sequence is TGTGCCAGCAGTGTCAACAGGCGGATGGGGGAAAAACTGTTTTTT. Translation gives CASSVNRRMGEKLFF.

Turning to this clonotype: With a much larger clone just one base away, this may be a read error. The chain has TRBV7-2 and TRBJ2-7, with D uncertain. With 6 bases removed from V and 6 bases from J, the gap between germline ends came to 21 bases. The CDR3 spans 15 residues. CDR1 SGHTA and CDR2 FQGNSA come from the germline V gene. In nucleotides, the CDR3 is TGTGCCAGCAGTGACGGTCTGGCAGCAGTTAGCGAGCAGTACTTC. Its protein product is CASSDGLAAVSEQYF.

This clonotype was counted a few times. The rearrangement links TRBV24-1 to TRBJ1-2, with TRBD1 matching 10 bases. The ends lost 3 bases at V and 5 bases at J; junction bases unmatched: 5. The CDR3 runs 15 residues. Germline CDR1 is KGHDR and CDR2 is SFDVKD. The CDR3 region is CATSDVTGGTYGYTF. The CDR3 nucleotides read TGTGCCACCAGTGATGTGACAGGGGGCACTTATGGCTACACCTTC.

This clonotype was recorded at least ten times. The rearrangement joins TRBV3-1 to TRBJ2-1; D possibly corresponds to TRBD1 (6 bases). Germline V gives CDR1 LGHDT, CDR2 YNNKEL (reference sequence). The CDR3 length is 17 residues. Trimming pared 1 base from V and 3 bases from J, leaving 16 bases between. The CDR3 is CASSQVLSQGFYNEQFF. Here the CDR3 DNA reads TGTGCCAGCAGCCAAGTTCTGTCCCAGGGGTTCTACAATGAGCAGTTCTTC.

CDR3 amino acids: CASSSSGSAQETQYF. DNA of the CDR3: TGTGCCAGCAGCTCTAGCGGGAGTGCGCAAGAGACCCAGTACTTC. The rearrangement links TRBV7-2 to TRBJ2-5, with 10 bases fitting TRBD2. The CDR3 is made up of 15 amino acids. V trimming: 4 bases; J trimming: 2 bases; junction bases outside the gene matches: 4. Germline V gene sequence: CDR1 SGHTA, CDR2 FQGNSA.

This clonotype showed up just a few times. The rearrangement uses TRBV9 and TRBJ2-5; D possibly corresponds to TRBD1 (6 bases). The CDR3 loop spans 12 amino acids. V was pared by 3 bases and J by 9 bases, with 12 bases between. Looked up from germline, CDR1 is SGDLS and CDR2 is YYNGEE. In DNA form, the CDR3 reads TGTGCCAGCAGCGGAGAGGGGGAAGCCCAGTACTTC. Its translation is CASSGEGEAQYF.

The CDR3 loop reads CASRGYRGNTEAFF. The DNA for the CDR3 is TGTGCCAGCAGAGGCTACAGGGGGAACACTGAAGCTTTCTTT. The chain couples TRBV6-1 to TRBJ1-1, with 7 bases lining up with TRBD1. CDR3 size: 14 residues. Germline values: CDR1 MNHNS, CDR2 SASEGT. Trimming cost V 6 bases and J 1 base; bases outside gene matches: 5.

This clonotype has a count of ten or more. V gene TRBV20-1 combines with J gene TRBJ1-1; 10 bases map to TRBD1. With 5 bases clipped from V and 4 bases from J, the junction kept 7 bases outside the gene matches. Germline V gives CDR1 DFQATT, CDR2 SNEGSKA (reference sequence). The CDR3 covers 14 residues. CDR3 DNA: TGCAGTGCTGGCCGACAGGGGGCGGCCACTGAAGCTTTCTTT. Its translation is CSAGRQGAATEAFF.

The genes are TRBV20-1 and TRBJ2-3; 12 bases align to TRBD2. This CDR3 is 15 amino acids long. Losses at the gene ends were 3 bases for V and 5 bases for J; bases not matched to a gene: 6. CDR1 and CDR2 from the germline V gene are DFQATT and SNEGSKA (reference sequence). CDR3 nucleotide sequence: TGCAGTGCTAGTGACCCGGGACTAGCGGGAGATACGCAGTATTTT. Translation gives CSASDPGLAGDTQYF.

V usage is TRBV5-1 and J usage is TRBJ2-6; D unresolved. Trimming took 1 base from V and 1 from J, leaving 6 bases between them. Germline assignment: CDR1 SGHRS and CDR2 YFSETQ. CDR3 length equals 15 residues. The CDR3 protein is CASSLWRSGANVLTF. As DNA, the CDR3 is TGCGCCAGCAGCTTGTGGAGATCTGGGGCCAACGTCCTGACTTTC.

This clonotype was detected ten times or more. This chain connects TRBV5-5 to TRBJ1-4; D gene ambiguous. CDR3 size: 12 residues. The V and J ends lost 1 base and 8 bases respectively, with 6 bases between them. Germline V gene lookup returns CDR1 SGHKS and CDR2 YYEKEE (reference sequence). The CDR3 sequence is CASSLWNEKLFF. The CDR3 DNA is TGTGCCAGCAGCTTGTGGAACGAAAAACTGTTTTTT.

This clonotype was seen repeatedly, ten times or more. The chain employs TRBV28 and TRBJ1-4; 7 positions match TRBD1. The germline CDR1 and CDR2 sequences are MDHEN and SYDVKM. With V trimmed by 4 bases and J by 7 bases, 6 bases remained unmatched. The CDR3 consists of 14 residues. CDR3 coding DNA: TGTGCCAGCAGTTCCCCCGGGACAGCTGAAAAACTGTTTTTT. Its protein product is CASSSPGTAEKLFF.

The J gene is TRBJ2-5, the V gene TRBV5-1; a weak D match, TRBD2 (7 bases). The germline CDR1 and CDR2 sequences are SGHRS and YFSETQ. Trimming shortened V by 0 bases and J by 2 bases, and 11 bases separated the two germline ends. There are 15 residues in the CDR3. CDR3 sequence: CASSLVGGRQETQYF. DNA of the CDR3: TGCGCCAGCAGCTTGGTGGGGGGGCGTCAAGAGACCCAGTACTTC.

This clonotype was detected many times. The V and J genes are TRBV6-1 and TRBJ2-1, with 7 bases aligning to TRBD2. There are 14 residues in the CDR3. Germline V gene sequence: CDR1 MNHNS, CDR2 SASEGT. Trimming took 4 bases from V and 7 from J; bases not matched to a gene: 7. CDR3 sequence (DNA): TGTGCCAGCAGTGGGGGAGGGGCGATAAATGAGCAGTTCTTC. The encoded protein is CASSGGGAINEQFF.

Many counts were recorded for this clonotype. The chain joins TRBV2 to TRBJ1-6; D unclear. Trimming shortened V by 6 bases and J by 6 bases, and 3 bases separated the two germline ends. CDR1 is SNHLY and CDR2 is FYNNEI in the germline V gene. The CDR3 is 11 residues long. CDR3: CASRVNSPLHF. Written as DNA, the CDR3 is TGTGCCAGCAGGGTTAATTCACCCCTCCACTTT.

This rearrangement joins TRBV2 to TRBJ1-6, with D possibly TRBD1 on 6 matching bases. Per germline, CDR1 SNHLY and CDR2 FYNNEI. The CDR3 runs 16 residues. V was pared by 6 bases and J by 0 bases, with 12 bases between. In nucleotides, the CDR3 is TGTGCCAGCAGCCCCGGACAGAACTCCTATAATTCACCCCTCCACTTT. It encodes CASSPGQNSYNSPLHF.

In this sample, this clonotype turned up many times. The rearrangement joins TRBV15 to TRBJ1-5; maybe TRBD1 (6 bases). Germline CDR1 is LNHNV and CDR2 is YYDKDF (reference sequence). The ends were cut back, 10 bases at V and 4 bases at J, with 14 bases in the middle. CDR3 length: 13 residues. DNA for the CDR3: TGTGCCATCGAGAACAGGGATAATCAGCCCCAGCATTTT. Residues: CAIENRDNQPQHF. Full variable domain (missing parts from reference TRBV15 and TRBJ1-5): DAMVIQNPRYQVTQFGKPVTLSCSQTLNHNVMYWYQQKSSQAPKLLFHYYDKDFNNEADTPDNFQSRRPNTSFCFLDIRSPGLGDTAMYLCAIENRDNQPQHFGDGTRLSIL.

This chain joins TRBV19 and TRBJ2-1; no reliable D call. V lost 7 bases and J 5 bases, leaving 6 bases between the germline ends. This CDR3 has 11 amino acids. Per the germline V gene, CDR1 is LNHDA and CDR2 is SQIVND (reference sequence). CDR3 sequence: CASNRNNEQFF. The CDR3 DNA reads as TGTGCCAGTAACAGAAACAATGAGCAGTTCTTC. Full variable domain (missing parts from reference TRBV19 and TRBJ2-1): DGGITQSPKYLFRKEGQNVTLSCEQNLNHDAMYWYRQDPGQGLRLIYYSQIVNDFQKGDIAEGYSVSREKKESFPLTVTSAQKNPTAFYLCASNRNNEQFFGPGTRLTVL.